This TCR beta chain was captured in a study of T cell repertoires in cytomegalovirus infection. TCRdb ran MiXCR on the reads and lists one entry per CDR3 protein. Among 100,000 to 150,000 distinct CDR3 sequences listed, roughly 32% were seen once. As to this clonotype: Antigen: not known.

This CDR3 comprises 15 residues. Trimming cost V 1 base and J 1 base, with 11 bases left between them. CDR1 is SGHNT and CDR2 is YYREEE in the germline V gene (reference sequence). Sequencing used CD8+ T cells from cultured PBMCs, obtained from culture after CMV antigen stimulation. The receptor's source is a human donor in good health (CMV status not recorded). Some clones in this sample may be carry-over from other donors' samples. The chain carries TRBV5-4 and TRBJ1-2, with no clear D. CDR3 residues: CASSLLVGSNYGYTF. The DNA of the CDR3 is TGTGCCAGCAGCTTGTTGGTTGGCAGTAACTATGGCTACACCTTC.